These T cell receptor beta chains were read from a single sample in a study of blood T cell repertoires in COVID-19. Some clones are missing from TCRdb's copy, which holds only in-frame ones; the method was immunoSEQ multiplex PCR. The table has 55,000 to 65,000 clones, approximately 91% seen once. The sequenced material came from peripheral blood. The receptors originated from a human donor in a cohort sampled during active COVID-19. Both conserved end residues are part of each CDR3. A D gene is named only where the DNA matches it firmly. Clone size, where shown, is once, few, many, or a class for clones that have expanded.

V gene,J gene,clone size,D gene,CDR3 DNA,CDR3 protein
TRBV6-6,TRBJ2-7,-,-,TGTGCCAGCAGTATCCAGGAATCCGAGCAGTACTTC,CASSIQESEQYF
TRBV4-1,TRBJ1-4,-,-,TGCGCCACCCGAGGTGAACCCAGCGAAAAACTGTTTTTT,CATRGEPSEKLFF
TRBV11-2,TRBJ2-7,-,-,TGTGCCAGCAGCTACACCCAGCGGAGCGAGCAGTACTTC,CASSYTQRSEQYF
TRBV11-2,TRBJ2-2,-,-,TGTGCCAGCAGCTTTCGTTCCACCGGGGAGCTGTTTTTT,CASSFRSTGELFF
TRBV5-1,TRBJ1-2,few,-,TGCGCCAGCAGCGCACGACAGACCGATGGCTACACCTTC,CASSARQTDGYTF
TRBV3-1/TRBV3-2,TRBJ2-3,-,TRBD2,TGTGCCAGCAGCACCCGGACTAGCGGGAGAGGGGTGACAGATACGCAGTATTTT,CASSTRTSGRGVTDTQYF
TRBV6-1,TRBJ2-2,-,TRBD1,TGTGCCAGCAGTGATGGCCCACCGGGACAGGTGGGGGTCGGGGAGCTGTTTTTT,CASSDGPPGQVGVGELFF
TRBV27,TRBJ1-1,-,TRBD1,TGTGCCAGCAGTTTACGGGCGGGACAGCTGAACACTGAAGCTTTCTTT,CASSLRAGQLNTEAFF
TRBV7-2,TRBJ2-2,-,TRBD2,TGTGCCAGCAGCCCCCGTGGGGGTCTAGCGGGCACCGGGGAGCTGTTTTTT,CASSPRGGLAGTGELFF
TRBV7-9,TRBJ1-1,-,-,TGTGCCCTGCAGGAAGTGAACACTGAAGCTTTCTTT,CALQEVNTEAFF
TRBV4-1,TRBJ1-5,-,-,TGCGCCAGCAGCCAAGATCCAGGGGCGTTAAATCAGCCCCAGCATTTT,CASSQDPGALNQPQHF
TRBV7-6,TRBJ2-3,-,-,TGTGCCAGCAGCTTCCGAGATCGAACGCAGTATTTT,CASSFRDRTQYF
TRBV3-1/TRBV3-2,TRBJ1-1,-,-,TGTGCCAGCAGCCCGGAGGGCATGAACACTGAAGCTTTCTTT,CASSPEGMNTEAFF
TRBV19,TRBJ1-4,-,-,TGTGCCAGTAGTATTACGGGGAATGAAAAACTGTTTTTT,CASSITGNEKLFF
TRBV6-1,TRBJ1-2,once,TRBD1,TGTGCCAGCAGTGAATATCGCGGGACAGGCTATGGCTACACCTTC,CASSEYRGTGYGYTF
TRBV6-5,TRBJ1-5,-,-,TGTGCCAGCGGAAAGAGGGAGGGTCAGCCCCAGCATTTT,CASGKREGQPQHF
TRBV5-1,TRBJ1-1,-,-,TGCGCCAGCAGCCGTGAGCTACAGGCTGAAGCTTTCTTT,CASSRELQAEAFF
TRBV5-3,TRBJ2-1,-,TRBD2,TGTGCCAGAAGCCAAGAGGGGACTAGCGGGAGCAATGAGCAGTTCTTC,CARSQEGTSGSNEQFF
TRBV5-1,TRBJ2-1,-,TRBD1,TGCGCCAGCAGCTTGGCCAGGGGGCTCGTCTTGTCCTACAATGAGCAGTTCTTC,CASSLARGLVLSYNEQFF
TRBV7-3,TRBJ2-5,-,TRBD2,TGTGCCAGCAGCTTAATGGGTCGAGGGCGACGACTAGCGGGAGACGAGACCCAGTACTTC,CASSLMGRGRRLAGDETQYF
TRBV7-2,TRBJ2-1,-,TRBD2,TGTGCCAGCAGCTTAGAACTAGCGGCCTACAATGAGCAGTTCTTC,CASSLELAAYNEQFF
TRBV18,TRBJ2-3,-,TRBD2,TGTGCCAGCTCACCACTTCCGGGAGGGCCTGGAACAGATACGCAGTATTTT,CASSPLPGGPGTDTQYF
TRBV14,TRBJ1-1,-,-,TGTGCCAGCAGCCAATCTATAAACACTGAAGCTTTCTTT,CASSQSINTEAFF
TRBV11-3,TRBJ2-3,-,-,TGTGCCAGCAGCCTCCCTAGTTCAGATACGCAGTATTTT,CASSLPSSDTQYF
TRBV28,TRBJ2-7,-,-,TGTGCCAGCAGGAACCGACGGAGCTCCTACGAGCAGTACTTC,CASRNRRSSYEQYF
TRBV6-6,TRBJ1-2,-,TRBD1,TGTGCCAGCAGTTATCCCGGCCAGGGGGAAGATGGCTACACCTTC,CASSYPGQGEDGYTF
TRBV18,TRBJ1-1,-,-,TGTGCCAGCTCACCACCAGGGAGGTATCAAGCTTTCTTT,CASSPPGRYQAFF
TRBV21-1,TRBJ2-3,-,-,TGTGCCACCAGGGGACAGCGCACAGATACGCAGTATTTT,CATRGQRTDTQYF
TRBV6-1,TRBJ1-5,once,-,TGTGCCAGCAGTGAAGCGAGAAATCAGCCCCAGCATTTT,CASSEARNQPQHF
TRBV4-3,TRBJ1-2,-,TRBD1,TGCGCCAGCAGCCAAGAATTTTTGGGACAGGATATGACTGGCTACACCTTC,CASSQEFLGQDMTGYTF
TRBV27,TRBJ1-1,-,-,TGTGCCAGCAGCTCCCGACGGGACACTGAAGCTTTCTTT,CASSSRRDTEAFF
TRBV15,TRBJ1-1,-,-,TGTGCCACCAGCAGAGATCCCGGATACAGGGCGAACACTGAAGCTTTCTTT,CATSRDPGYRANTEAFF
TRBV4-3,TRBJ2-1,-,-,TGCGCCAGCAGCCAGACAGTGCCGCGGGGATACTCCTACAATGAGCAGTTCTTC,CASSQTVPRGYSYNEQFF
TRBV7-6,TRBJ1-1,-,-,TGTGCCAGCAGCTTAGCGAATGTAGGGGGAAACGCTGAAGCTTTCTTT,CASSLANVGGNAEAFF
TRBV28,TRBJ1-2,-,TRBD1,TGTGCCAGCAGTTTGGTTACAGGGGGCCCTATCTATGGCTACACCTTC,CASSLVTGGPIYGYTF
TRBV12-5,TRBJ2-2,-,-,TGTGCTAGTGGTTGGGGCACGTACACCGGGGAGCTGTTTTTT,CASGWGTYTGELFF
TRBV28,TRBJ2-5,-,TRBD1,TGTGCCAGCAGCCCAACGTGGACAGGGAATTCCGAGGGACGACGAGAGACCCAGTACTTC,CASSPTWTGNSEGRRETQYF
TRBV19,TRBJ2-2,-,TRBD1,TGTGCCAGTAGTCTCCAGGGGGACACCGGGGAGCTGTTTTTT,CASSLQGDTGELFF
TRBV14,TRBJ1-2,once,-,TGTGCCAGCAGCCGGCGGGCCGGTTTCTCCTATGGCTACACCTTC,CASSRRAGFSYGYTF
TRBV7-3,TRBJ2-3,-,TRBD2,TGTGCCAGCAGCTTATTCGGGAGGGTAGATACGCAGTATTTT,CASSLFGRVDTQYF
TRBV14,TRBJ2-5,-,TRBD1,TGTGCCAGCAGCCCCAACAGGAAAAGACAGGGGGGGACCCAGTACTTC,CASSPNRKRQGGTQYF
TRBV2,TRBJ2-7,-,TRBD1,TGTGCCAGCAGAGGACAGGTTCCTCCCTACGAGCAGTACTTC,CASRGQVPPYEQYF
TRBV6-5,TRBJ1-1,-,-,TGTGCCAGCAGTTACTCTTGGGACATCCGGAACACTGAAGCTTTCTTT,CASSYSWDIRNTEAFF
TRBV7-3,TRBJ2-7,-,-,TGTGCCAGCAGCTTATCACTAGCATCCACCGAGCAGTACTTC,CASSLSLASTEQYF
TRBV28,TRBJ1-2,-,TRBD1,TGTGCCAGCACCCAGGGACAGCGATATGGCTACACCTTC,CASTQGQRYGYTF
TRBV10-3,TRBJ2-1,-,TRBD1,TGTGCCGCGCTAACAGGGGGGAAGCAGTTCTTC,CAALTGGKQFF
TRBV9,TRBJ2-7,-,-,TGTGCCAGCAGCGTAGCCGACAGAGCAAATGAGCAGTACTTC,CASSVADRANEQYF
TRBV9,TRBJ2-7,-,TRBD1,TGTGCCAGCAGCGGAGGGTCCGGGACAGGAGACGAGCAGTACTTC,CASSGGSGTGDEQYF
TRBV19,TRBJ1-2,-,TRBD1,TGTGCCAGCCGGGACAGACCCGCGCTCTATGGCTACACCTTC,CASRDRPALYGYTF
TRBV3-1/TRBV3-2,TRBJ2-2,-,TRBD2,TGTGCCAGCAGCCAACCAAGGCGACTAGCGGGTTTCGAATTATGGCGCACCGGGGAGCTGTTTTTT,CASSQPRRLAGFELWRTGELFF
TRBV6-4,TRBJ1-1,-,-,TGTGCCAGCAGTACCGGACAACACACTGAAGCTTTCTTT,CASSTGQHTEAFF
TRBV7-3,TRBJ2-1,-,TRBD2,TGTGCCAGCAGCCCAATGCCGGGACTAGCGGACAATGAGCAGTTCTTC,CASSPMPGLADNEQFF
TRBV12-3/TRBV12-4,TRBJ2-1,-,TRBD1,TGTGCCAGCAGTATAAAGACAGGGGGCGCGCAGTTCTTC,CASSIKTGGAQFF
TRBV18,TRBJ1-4,-,-,TGTGCCAGCTCACCCCCAGGGTCGGCTAATGAAAAACTGTTTTTT,CASSPPGSANEKLFF
TRBV6-5,TRBJ2-3,-,-,TGTGCCAGCAGTTTCCGGGATGCCCGAGATACGCAGTATTTT,CASSFRDARDTQYF
TRBV15,TRBJ1-4,once,-,TGTGCCACCAGCAGAGATGTCACGGGGAATGAAAAACTGTTTTTT,CATSRDVTGNEKLFF
TRBV6-6,TRBJ2-2,-,-,TGTGCCAGCAGAAACTCGGCAGGGGCGAACGGGGAGCTGTTTTTT,CASRNSAGANGELFF
TRBV9,TRBJ2-1,-,-,TGTGCCAGCAGCGTAGGTCTGTCGAGCTCCTACAATGAGCAGTTCTTC,CASSVGLSSSYNEQFF
TRBV2,TRBJ2-6,-,TRBD1,TGTGCCAGTGGAGGCCGGGACAGGGTCCGTCTTGGGGCCAACGTCCTGACTTTC,CASGGRDRVRLGANVLTF
TRBV11-3,TRBJ2-1,-,TRBD2,TGTGCCAGCAGACCGGCGGGAGGGAGGGCCAATGAGCAGTTCTTC,CASRPAGGRANEQFF